The 20 T cell receptor beta chains listed next were all sequenced from one sample in a study of blood T cells in healthy people across ages. PCR was performed a second time for about 7 to 11 cycles using a sample-barcoded 5' primer and a J-beta primer mix. In TCRdb, the 5' RACE reads were re-called with MiXCR into one record per CDR3 protein. The sample has some 1.8 million distinct CDR3 sequences; 35% to 50% are singletons. Sequencing was carried out using blood. These receptors originate from a human donor in good health.

This clonotype was observed a handful of times. The chain carries TRBV7-9 and TRBJ2-1; D ambiguous. The CDR3 length is 11 residues. CDR1 and CDR2 (germline): SEHNR, FQNEAQ (reference sequence). Trimming pared 8 bases from V and 8 bases from J, leaving 10 bases between. The chain's CDR3 is CASAAFDEQFF. For the CDR3, the DNA is TGTGCCAGCGCCGCCTTCGATGAGCAGTTCTTC.

DNA for the CDR3: TGTGCCTTCCCGGCTCTACACTCCTACGAGCAGTACTTC. Translating gives CAFPALHSYEQYF. This chain connects TRBV2 to TRBJ2-7; D is unclear. Germline CDR1 reads SNHLY; CDR2 reads FYNNEI. CDR3 size: 13 residues. The V and J ends lost 11 bases and 0 bases respectively, with 14 bases between them.

This chain links TRBV4-2 with TRBJ1-2, with TRBD1 matching over 7 bases. This CDR3 has 15 amino acids. Germline V lookup: CDR1 LGHNA, CDR2 YNFKEQ. V lost 4 bases and J lost 4; bases outside the gene matches: 9. The CDR3 bases are TGTGCCAGCAGCCCGGAAAACACAGGGGTCTATGGCTACACCTTC. This gives the protein CASSPENTGVYGYTF.

This rearrangement joins TRBV7-9 to TRBJ2-3, with D uncertain. The V and J ends lost 2 bases and 2 bases respectively, with 8 bases between them. Germline V gene data show CDR1 as SEHNR and CDR2 as FQNEAQ (reference sequence). This CDR3 contains 14 residues. The CDR3 DNA is TGTGCCAGCAGCTTACCCTACTCCACAGATACGCAGTATTTT. Its protein product is CASSLPYSTDTQYF.

The chain has TRBV6-2 or TRBV6-3 and TRBJ2-5; TRBD2 matches at 7 bases. Germline CDR1 MNHEY, CDR2 SVGEGT. J lost 0 bases, V lost 2 bases, and 3 bases had no gene match. CDR3 length: 15 amino acids. This chain's CDR3 is CASSYIGGYQETQYF. The CDR3, as DNA: TGTGCCAGCAGTTACATCGGGGGGTACCAAGAGACCCAGTACTTC.

Only a few counts were recorded for this clonotype. The V call is TRBV7-2, the J call TRBJ1-3, with TRBD1 as a possible D gene (6 bases). This CDR3 comprises 15 residues. The germline gives CDR1 SGHTA, CDR2 FQGNSA. V lost 5 bases, J lost 4 bases, and 15 bases lay in between. The CDR3 here is CASSRMTGEGNTIYF. The CDR3 DNA follows: TGTGCCAGCAGCCGAATGACAGGAGAGGGAAACACCATATATTTT.

As DNA, the CDR3 is TGCAGCGTTGGGGGACAGGGGATAAGTGAAAAACTGTTTTTT. This sequence encodes CSVGGQGISEKLFF. The rearrangement joins TRBV29-1 to TRBJ1-4; TRBD1 matches 10 bases. Trimming removed 4 bases from V and 7 bases from J; junction bases left unmatched: 6. The CDR3 runs to 14 residues. Germline V gives CDR1 SQVTM, CDR2 ANQGSEA.

The chain carries TRBV4-2 and TRBJ2-3, with a weak D call TRBD2 (6 bases). This CDR3 has 16 amino acids. V dropped 0 bases and J dropped 7 bases, with 17 bases sitting between them. Germline-derived CDR1 and CDR2 are LGHNA and YNFKEQ. This CDR3 is CASSQDYGGPSNTQYF. The CDR3 region has the DNA TGTGCCAGCAGCCAAGATTATGGAGGGCCGTCGAATACGCAGTATTTT.

This chain uses TRBV5-1 with TRBJ2-5, with D possibly TRBD1 on 6 matching bases. Per germline, CDR1 SGHRS and CDR2 YFSETQ. The CDR3 spans 14 residues. V was pared by 2 bases and J by 5 bases, with 13 bases between. In DNA form, the CDR3 reads TGCGCCAGCAGCTTCCGGGACATGAGGGAGACCCAGTACTTC. It translates to CASSFRDMRETQYF.

As for this clonotype: A read error is possible here, since a much larger clone lies one base away. CDR3 DNA: TGCAGTGCTAGTAATCCTCTAGCGGGGGCCACACGATCTTATACGCAGTATTTT. This translates into CSASNPLAGATRSYTQYF. V gene TRBV20-1 combines with J gene TRBJ2-3; 10 nucleotides align to TRBD2. Trimming took 3 bases from V and 7 from J; bases not matched to a gene: 19. Germline CDR1 and CDR2: DFQATT and SNEGSKA (reference sequence). This CDR3 is built from 18 residues.

This chain links TRBV13 with TRBJ1-2, with D possibly matching TRBD1 (5 bases). The CDR3 has 13 residues. V gave up 1 base and J gave up 8 bases, with 11 bases separating them. Germline CDR1 PRHDT, CDR2 FYEKMQ (reference sequence). The CDR3, as DNA: TGTGCCAGCAGCTTAGAGGGGCAGAGGGGCTACACCTTC. Encoded protein: CASSLEGQRGYTF.

Concerning this clonotype: One end of the junction does not line up with germline, which may come from a read error. The V and J genes are TRBV7-7 and TRBJ2-4, with a weak D call TRBD2 (5 bases). The J call may be faulty, since TRBJ2-7 better matches the DNA end. The CDR3 sequence is 15 residues long. The germline gives CDR1 SSHAT, CDR2 FNYEAQ (reference sequence). This CDR3 is CASSRRLTVADEQYF. CDR3 DNA: TGTGCTAGCAGCCGGCGACTAACCGTGGCAGACGAGCAGTACTTC.

This clonotype has only a few counts. V is TRBV19 and J is TRBJ1-5; tentatively, D is TRBD1 (5 bases). The CDR3 runs to 14 residues. Germline CDR1 reads LNHDA; CDR2 reads SQIVND (reference sequence). Trimming cost V 3 bases and J 5 bases, with 11 bases left between them. The DNA for the CDR3 is TGTGCCAGTAGTATCCGTGACAGAGATCAGCCCCAGCATTTT. It codes for CASSIRDRDQPQHF. The full variable domain, in which reference TRBV19 and TRBJ1-5 provide the parts outside the CDR3, is DGGITQSPKYLFRKEGQNVTLSCEQNLNHDAMYWYRQDPGQGLRLIYYSQIVNDFQKGDIAEGYSVSREKKESFPLTVTSAQKNPTAFYLCASSIRDRDQPQHFGDGTRLSIL.

In its sample, this clonotype was seen a few times. The V and J genes are TRBV20-1 and TRBJ1-4, with a tentative D call TRBD1 (5 bases). V lost 0 bases and J lost 7, with 12 bases in between. CDR3 length equals 14 residues. Germline CDR1 DFQATT, CDR2 SNEGSKA (reference sequence). CDR3 coding DNA: TGCAGTGCTAGAGACTGGGGCGTGGGTGAAAAACTGTTTTTT. Translating it yields CSARDWGVGEKLFF.

This clonotype was counted a few times. The rearrangement uses TRBV6-2 or TRBV6-3 and TRBJ1-5, with D possibly being TRBD1 (5 bases). Germline V gives CDR1 MNHEY, CDR2 SVGEGT. The CDR3 covers 14 residues. The V end lost 6 bases, the J end lost 5 bases, and 14 bases lay between the germline ends. CDR3: CASSRRGEDQPQHF. As DNA, the CDR3 is TGTGCCAGCAGCCGGCGAGGGGAGGATCAGCCCCAGCATTTT.

Notes on this clonotype: A much larger clone sits a single nucleotide away, making a read error possible. This chain joins TRBV10-3 and TRBJ2-7; TRBD2 aligns across 10 bases. The length of the CDR3 is 16 residues. Germline CDR1 reads ENHRY; CDR2 reads SYGVKD. Trimming took 3 bases from V and 4 from J; bases not matched to a gene: 9. The CDR3 region has the DNA TGTGCCATCAGTGACGGACTAGCGGAGGGGCATTACGAGCAGTACTTC. The encoded protein is CAISDGLAEGHYEQYF.

V usage is TRBV12-3 or TRBV12-4 and J usage is TRBJ2-3; no definite D call. Deletions cut 6 bases from V and 2 bases from J, with 9 bases between. There are 13 residues in the CDR3. The CDR3 DNA reads TGTGCCAGCAGCAAGGGATTCACAGATACGCAGTATTTT. It codes for CASSKGFTDTQYF.

V usage is TRBV4-1 and J usage is TRBJ2-1; 10 bases are a match to TRBD2. Germline CDR1 MGHRA, CDR2 YSYEKL. V trimming: 1 base; J trimming: 0 bases; junction bases outside the gene matches: 15. This CDR3 is built from 21 residues. The CDR3 DNA reads as TGCGCCAGCAGCCAAGTACCTCAGCGGGGGGGCCGTTCCTCCTCCTACAATGAGCAGTTCTTC. Protein product: CASSQVPQRGGRSSSYNEQFF.

This clonotype has just a few counts. The V call is TRBV12-5, the J call TRBJ1-6; 7 nucleotides agree with TRBD1. The CDR3 consists of 19 residues. Trimming removed 3 bases from V and 1 base from J; junction bases left unmatched: 12. Germline CDR1 reads LGHNT; CDR2 reads FRNRAP. Written as DNA, the CDR3 is TGTGCTAGTGGTTTCGTCCGGGAGGAGGGGGCTTCCTATAATTCACCCCTCCACTTT. This gives the protein CASGFVREEGASYNSPLHF.

The chain combines TRBV6-2 or TRBV6-3 with TRBJ2-1; D might be TRBD2 (6 bases). Germline assignment: CDR1 MNHEY and CDR2 SVGEGT. The length of the CDR3 is 18 residues. With 0 bases removed from V and 7 bases from J, the gap between germline ends came to 22 bases. CDR3 nucleotides: TGTGCCAGCAGTTACTCGATTCCTCGCAGGAGGGAGTGGAATGAGCAGTTCTTC. As protein: CASSYSIPRRREWNEQFF.